Following are 13 T cell receptor beta chains from one sample sequenced in a study of T cells in Graves' hyperthyroidism and ophthalmopathy. RNA transcripts yielded amplified TCR beta CDR3 regions. First-round RT-PCR of the TCR CDR3 relied on the HTBI primer set. TCRdb itself ran the multiplex PCR reads through MiXCR, one entry per CDR3 protein. The sample carries fewer than 650,000 distinct CDR3 sequences, around 50% recorded once. Specimen: peripheral blood or thyroid tissue (not recorded which). These receptors all come from an adult woman with Graves' disease, either hyperthyroidism or ophthalmopathy (not recorded which).

The V call is TRBV28, the J call TRBJ1-2; perhaps TRBD1 as D (6 bases). Trimming removed 2 bases from V and 5 bases from J, with 15 bases in between. This CDR3 region has 15 residues. Looked up from germline, CDR1 is MDHEN and CDR2 is SYDVKM. CDR3 region: CASSLGGRPLYGYTF. CDR3 DNA sequence: TGTGCCAGCAGTTTAGGGGGGCGCCCCCTTTATGGCTACACCTTC.

This clonotype showed up many times. This chain uses TRBV19 with TRBJ2-7; TRBD2 matches at 15 bases. Germline V gene lookup returns CDR1 LNHDA and CDR2 SQIVND (reference sequence). The CDR3 consists of 16 residues. With V trimmed by 6 bases and J by 6 bases, 9 bases remained unmatched. As DNA, the CDR3 is TGTGCCAGTAGCCGCCTCGGGACTAGCGGGAGGACCGAGCAGTACTTC. Its translation is CASSRLGTSGRTEQYF.

This clonotype has only a few counts. The chain is built from TRBV2 and TRBJ2-6, with D perhaps matching TRBD2 (5 bases). The CDR3 consists of 14 residues. Germline lookup yields CDR1 SNHLY and CDR2 FYNNEI. The DNA for the CDR3 is TGTGCTAGAGAGGGCGGTTCTGGGGCCAACGTCCTGACTTTC. Translating it yields CAREGGSGANVLTF.

V is TRBV11-2 and J is TRBJ1-5; D uncertain. Trimming took 0 bases from V and 2 from J, leaving 8 bases between them. Germline V gives CDR1 SGHAT, CDR2 FQNNGV. The CDR3 has 15 residues. Here the CDR3 DNA reads TGTGCCAGCAGCTTAGATAACCGGGGCAATCAGCCCCAGCATTTT. This encodes CASSLDNRGNQPQHF. Drawing the rest from reference TRBV11-2 and TRBJ1-5, the complete variable domain is EAGVAQSPRYKIIEKRQSVAFWCNPISGHATLYWYQQILGQGPKLLIQFQNNGVVDDSQLPKDRFSAERLKGVDSTLKIQPAKLEDSAVYLCASSLDNRGNQPQHFGDGTRLSIL.

The chain employs TRBV10-3 and TRBJ2-7, with 7 nucleotides matching TRBD2. This CDR3 is 15 amino acids long. The germline gives CDR1 ENHRY, CDR2 SYGVKD. Trimming cost V 4 bases and J 1 base; bases outside gene matches: 7. CDR3 loop: CAISVQERGSYEQYF. CDR3 nucleotides: TGTGCCATCAGTGTTCAGGAGCGGGGTTCCTACGAGCAGTACTTC.

The V call is TRBV6-1, the J call TRBJ1-2; 8 bases align to TRBD1. The CDR3 spans 15 residues. CDR1 is MNHNS and CDR2 is SASEGT in the germline V gene. The J segment lost 4 bases and the V segment lost 4 bases, leaving 8 bases of the junction unmatched. In DNA form, the CDR3 reads TGTGCCAGCAGTGGTGGGGACAGGCCCCCCTATGGCTACACCTTC. Amino acid sequence: CASSGGDRPPYGYTF.

The gene calls are TRBV19 and TRBJ1-5; 12 positions agree with TRBD1. This CDR3 has 15 amino acids. With 10 bases clipped from V and 7 bases from J, the junction kept 11 bases outside the gene matches. The germline V gene has CDR1 LNHDA and CDR2 SQIVND (reference sequence). CDR3 protein: CATRTGTGGAQPQHF. Here the CDR3 DNA reads TGTGCCACCCGAACCGGGACAGGGGGCGCCCAGCCCCAGCATTTT.

The chain has TRBV12-3 or TRBV12-4 and TRBJ1-6, with D perhaps matching TRBD1 (5 bases). This CDR3 has 14 amino acids. V lost 3 bases, J lost 8 bases, and 11 bases lay in between. CDR3 amino acids: CASSFRDGDSPLHF. The CDR3 nucleotides are TGTGCCAGCAGTTTCCGGGACGGTGATTCACCCCTCCACTTT.

This clonotype turned up a few times. The V call is TRBV29-1, the J call TRBJ1-1; the D is unclear. The germline gives CDR1 SQVTM, CDR2 ANQGSEA. V was shortened by 6 bases and J by 3 bases, with 14 bases between the two germline ends. The CDR3 spans 13 residues. In DNA form, the CDR3 reads TGCAGCGTCGGGGAAGGTGGCGACACTGAAGCTTTCTTT. Residues: CSVGEGGDTEAFF.

The V and J genes are TRBV20-1 and TRBJ1-5; TRBD1 is a possible D gene (6 bases). V was cut by 4 bases and J by 1 base, with 14 bases left in between. Germline V gene lookup returns CDR1 DFQATT and CDR2 SNEGSKA (reference sequence). The CDR3 contains 15 residues. In nucleotides, the CDR3 is TGCAGTGCTACCAGACAGGTCGGAAGCAATCAGCCCCAGCATTTT. Its protein is CSATRQVGSNQPQHF.

The chain has TRBV7-2 and TRBJ1-1; the D gene is possibly TRBD1 (5 bases). From germline, CDR1 is SGHTA and CDR2 FQGNSA. The CDR3 totals 15 residues. Deletions cut 5 bases from V and 5 bases from J, with 18 bases between. This CDR3 is CASSMPTAMPTEAFF. CDR3 nucleotides: TGTGCCAGCAGCATGCCGACAGCCATGCCGACTGAAGCTTTCTTT.

This chain links TRBV5-1 with TRBJ2-7; possibly TRBD2 for D (5 bases). Germline CDR1 reads SGHRS; CDR2 reads YFSETQ. This CDR3 is built from 16 residues. V lost 4 bases and J 3 bases, leaving 20 bases between the germline ends. CDR3 DNA sequence: TGCGCCAGCAGCCCCGAGGGCCGCGGTGTAATCTACGAGCAGTACTTC. It is translated as CASSPEGRGVIYEQYF.

The gene calls are TRBV29-1 and TRBJ1-2, with 7 bases identical to TRBD1. V was pared by 7 bases and J by 6 bases, with 8 bases of the junction left unmatched. The germline V gene has CDR1 SQVTM and CDR2 ANQGSEA. The length of the CDR3 is 12 residues. CDR3 nucleotide sequence: TGCAGCGCGACGACAGGGATCAATGGCTACACCTTC. Its protein is CSATTGINGYTF.